This entry features one TCR beta chain sequence. The antigen remains unidentified. Trimming left V 6 bases short and J 5 bases short, with 11 bases between. The CDR3 runs 12 residues. Germline loops: CDR1 MDHEN, CDR2 SYDVKM. Scientists ran DNA taken from cultured CD4+ T cells through the Oncomine TCR Beta short-read assay for sequencing. TCRdb reprocessed the PCR reads with MiXCR, giving one entry per CDR3 protein. Seen here are 14,000 or so distinct CDR3 sequences, about three fifths observed once, and the top ten hold 6.2%. These data originate in a study of vaccination and CD4 T cells after COVID-19. Across the whole study: Several convalescent patients had mild and one had severe PCR-confirmed SARS-CoV-2 disease. Stimulation used overlapping spike peptides from SARS-CoV-2, HCoV-NL63, HCoV-OC43 and HCoV-229E.

Stated treatment: approximately 9-day PBMC culture with coronavirus spike peptide pools or control peptides (ViraFEST assay). The source material was CD4+ T cells from blood, cultured in vitro. This sequence joins TRBV28 and TRBJ2-7; D uncertain. The source is a human donor who had recovered from COVID-19. The CDR3 protein is CASRLAPHEQYF. CDR3 nucleotides: TGTGCCAGCAGGTTAGCCCCCCACGAGCAGTACTTC.